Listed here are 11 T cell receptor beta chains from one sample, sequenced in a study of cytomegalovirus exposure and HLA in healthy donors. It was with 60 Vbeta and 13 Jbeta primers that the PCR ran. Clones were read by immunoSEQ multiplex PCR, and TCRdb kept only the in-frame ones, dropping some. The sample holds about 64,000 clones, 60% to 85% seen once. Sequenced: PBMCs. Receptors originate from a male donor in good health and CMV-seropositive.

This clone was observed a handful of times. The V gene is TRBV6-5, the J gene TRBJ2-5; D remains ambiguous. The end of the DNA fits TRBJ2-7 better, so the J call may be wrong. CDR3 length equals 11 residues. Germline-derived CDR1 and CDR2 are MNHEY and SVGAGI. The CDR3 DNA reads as TGTGCCAGCAGAGAATCCTACGAGCAGTACTTC. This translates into CASRESYEQYF.

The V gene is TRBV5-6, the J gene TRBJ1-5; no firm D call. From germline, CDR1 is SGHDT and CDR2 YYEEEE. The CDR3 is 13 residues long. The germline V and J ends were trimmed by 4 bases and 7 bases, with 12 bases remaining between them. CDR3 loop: CASSRGLEQPQHF. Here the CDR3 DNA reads TGTGCCAGCAGCCGGGGTTTAGAGCAGCCCCAGCATTTT. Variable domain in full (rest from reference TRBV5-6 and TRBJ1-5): DAGVTQSPTHLIKTRGQQVTLRCSPKSGHDTVSWYQQALGQGPQFIFQYYEEEERQRGNFPDRFSGHQFPNYSSELNVNALLLGDSALYLCASSRGLEQPQHFGDGTRLSIL.

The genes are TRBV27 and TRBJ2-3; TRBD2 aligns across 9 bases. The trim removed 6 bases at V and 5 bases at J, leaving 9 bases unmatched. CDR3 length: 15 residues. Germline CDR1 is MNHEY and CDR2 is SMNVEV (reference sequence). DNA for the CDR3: TGTGCCAGCAGGGCTGGCGGGGGGGCTGTAGATACGCAGTATTTT. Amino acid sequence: CASRAGGGAVDTQYF.

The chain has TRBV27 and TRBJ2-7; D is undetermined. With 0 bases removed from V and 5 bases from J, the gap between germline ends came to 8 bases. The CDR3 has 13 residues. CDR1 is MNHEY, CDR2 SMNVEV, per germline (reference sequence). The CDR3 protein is CASSLSSRDEQYF. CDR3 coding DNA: TGTGCCAGCAGTTTATCTTCCCGAGACGAGCAGTACTTC.

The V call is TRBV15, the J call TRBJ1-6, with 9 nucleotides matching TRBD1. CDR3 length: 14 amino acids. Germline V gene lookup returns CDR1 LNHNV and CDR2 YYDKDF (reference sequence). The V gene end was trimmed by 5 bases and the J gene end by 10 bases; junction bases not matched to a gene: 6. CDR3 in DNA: TGTGCCACCAGCCCGGACAGGGGTGGCTCACCCCTCCACTTT. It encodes CATSPDRGGSPLHF.

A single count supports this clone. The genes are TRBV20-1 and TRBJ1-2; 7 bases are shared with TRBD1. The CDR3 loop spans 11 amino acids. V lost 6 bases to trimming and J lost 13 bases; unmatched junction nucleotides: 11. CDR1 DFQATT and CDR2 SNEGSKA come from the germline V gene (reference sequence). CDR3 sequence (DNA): TGCAGTGCCCTCCGACAGGGTTTGGCCACCTTC. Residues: CSALRQGLATF.

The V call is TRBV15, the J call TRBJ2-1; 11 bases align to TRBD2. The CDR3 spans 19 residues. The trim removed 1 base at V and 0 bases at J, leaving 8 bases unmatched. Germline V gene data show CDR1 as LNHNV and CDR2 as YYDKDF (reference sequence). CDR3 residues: CATSRGRTSGQSSYNEQFF. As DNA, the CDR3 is TGTGCCACCAGCAGAGGGAGGACTAGCGGGCAGAGCTCCTACAATGAGCAGTTCTTC.

CDR3 sequence reads: CASSTGQGGWTEAFF. The CDR3, as DNA: TGTGCCAGCAGCACCGGACAGGGAGGGTGGACTGAAGCTTTCTTT. V gene TRBV7-9 combines with J gene TRBJ1-1; 8 bases align to TRBD1. The germline V gene encodes CDR1 SEHNR and CDR2 FQNEAQ (reference sequence). J lost 5 bases, V lost 5 bases, and 10 bases had no gene match. This CDR3 is 15 amino acids long.

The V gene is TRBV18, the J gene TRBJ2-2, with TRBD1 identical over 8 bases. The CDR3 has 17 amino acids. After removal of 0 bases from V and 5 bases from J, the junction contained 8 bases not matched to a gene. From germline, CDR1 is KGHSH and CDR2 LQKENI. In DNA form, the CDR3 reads TGTGCCAGCTCACCACCGGGAACAGGGGGTCGGACCGGGGAGCTGTTTTTT. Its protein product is CASSPPGTGGRTGELFF.

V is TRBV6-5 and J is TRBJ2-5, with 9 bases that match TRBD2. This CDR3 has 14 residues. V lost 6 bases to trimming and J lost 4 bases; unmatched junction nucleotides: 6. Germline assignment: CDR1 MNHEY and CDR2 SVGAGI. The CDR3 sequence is CASSRAGGGETQYF. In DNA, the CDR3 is TGTGCCAGCAGCAGGGCGGGGGGGGGAGAGACCCAGTACTTC.

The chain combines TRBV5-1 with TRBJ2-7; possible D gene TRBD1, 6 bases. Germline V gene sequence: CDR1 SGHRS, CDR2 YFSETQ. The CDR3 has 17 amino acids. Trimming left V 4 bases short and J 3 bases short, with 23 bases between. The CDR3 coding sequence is TGCGCCAGCAGCACCCCCATAGTACAGGGTTGCGGCTACGAGCAGTACTTC. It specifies CASSTPIVQGCGYEQYF.